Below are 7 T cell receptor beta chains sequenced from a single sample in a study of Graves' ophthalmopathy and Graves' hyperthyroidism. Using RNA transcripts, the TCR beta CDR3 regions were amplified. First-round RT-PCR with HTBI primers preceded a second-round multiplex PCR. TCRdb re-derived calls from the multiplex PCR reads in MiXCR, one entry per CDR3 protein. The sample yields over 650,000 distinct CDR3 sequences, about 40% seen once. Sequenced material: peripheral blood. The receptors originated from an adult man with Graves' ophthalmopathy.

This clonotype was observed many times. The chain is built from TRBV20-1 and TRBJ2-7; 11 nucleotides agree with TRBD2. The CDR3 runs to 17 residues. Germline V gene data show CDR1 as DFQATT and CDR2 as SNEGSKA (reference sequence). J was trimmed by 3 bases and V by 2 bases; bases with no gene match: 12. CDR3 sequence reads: CSARPKGSLAGGYEQYF. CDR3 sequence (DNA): TGCAGTGCTAGACCCAAAGGCTCCCTAGCGGGGGGCTACGAGCAGTACTTC.

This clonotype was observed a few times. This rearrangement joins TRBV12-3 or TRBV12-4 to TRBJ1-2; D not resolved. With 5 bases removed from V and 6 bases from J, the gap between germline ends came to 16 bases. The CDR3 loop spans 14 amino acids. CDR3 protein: CASSLDNTDDGYTF. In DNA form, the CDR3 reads TGTGCCAGCAGTCTAGATAACACGGACGATGGCTACACCTTC.

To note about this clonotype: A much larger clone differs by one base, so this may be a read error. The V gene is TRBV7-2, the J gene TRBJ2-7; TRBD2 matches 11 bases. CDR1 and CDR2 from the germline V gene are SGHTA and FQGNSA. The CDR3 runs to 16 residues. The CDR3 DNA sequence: TGTGCCAACAGCCTCGCGGCGGCTAGCGGGGGGTACGAGCAGTACTTC. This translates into CANSLAAASGGYEQYF.

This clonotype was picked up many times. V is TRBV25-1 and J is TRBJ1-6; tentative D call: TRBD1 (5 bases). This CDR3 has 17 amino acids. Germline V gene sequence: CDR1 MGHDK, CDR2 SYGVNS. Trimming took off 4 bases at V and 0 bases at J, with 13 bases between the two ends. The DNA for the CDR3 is TGTGCCAGCAGTGCCCCGGGGCGGAGCTCCTATAATTCACCCCTCCACTTT. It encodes CASSAPGRSSYNSPLHF.

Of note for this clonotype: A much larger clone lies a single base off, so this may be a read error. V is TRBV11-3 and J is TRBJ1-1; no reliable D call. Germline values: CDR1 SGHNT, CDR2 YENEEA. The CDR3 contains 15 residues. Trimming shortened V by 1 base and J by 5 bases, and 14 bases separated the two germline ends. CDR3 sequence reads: CASSLGGERWTEAFF. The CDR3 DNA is TGTGCCAGCAGCTTAGGTGGGGAGCGGTGGACTGAAGCTTTCTTT.

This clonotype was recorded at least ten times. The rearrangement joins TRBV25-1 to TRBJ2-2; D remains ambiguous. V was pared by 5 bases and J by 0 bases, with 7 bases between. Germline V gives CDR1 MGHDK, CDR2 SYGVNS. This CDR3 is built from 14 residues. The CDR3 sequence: CASSPQSNTGELFF. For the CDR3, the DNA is TGTGCCAGCAGTCCACAGTCGAACACCGGGGAGCTGTTTTTT. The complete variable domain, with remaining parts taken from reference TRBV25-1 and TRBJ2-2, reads EADIYQTPRYLVIGTGKKITLECSQTMGHDKMYWYQQDPGMELHLIHYSYGVNSTEKGDLSSESTVSRIRTEHFPLTLESARPSHTSQYLCASSPQSNTGELFFGEGSRLTVL.

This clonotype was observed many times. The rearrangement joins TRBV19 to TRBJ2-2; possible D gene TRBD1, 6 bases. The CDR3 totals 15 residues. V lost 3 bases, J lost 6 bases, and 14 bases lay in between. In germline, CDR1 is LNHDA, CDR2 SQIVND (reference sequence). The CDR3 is CASSIGQPVAGELFF. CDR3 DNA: TGTGCCAGTAGTATCGGACAGCCCGTGGCCGGGGAGCTGTTTTTT.